The 15 T cell receptor beta chains below all came from one sample that was sequenced in a study of shared clonotypes between healthy human individuals. The table came from immunoSEQ multiplex PCR; TCRdb's copy has only in-frame clones and leaves some out. The table records about 470,000 clones, about four fifths of them present only once. Sequenced: PBMCs. Every receptor here comes from a woman between 35 and 50 years old in good health. Some clones in this sample may be carry-over from other donors' samples.

The chain joins TRBV30 to TRBJ1-4; 7 bases line up with TRBD1. Germline V gives CDR1 GTSNPN, CDR2 SVGIG (reference sequence). V lost 2 bases and J lost 4; bases outside the gene matches: 13. This CDR3 has 17 residues. As DNA, the CDR3 is TGTGCCTGGAGTCCGGGACAGAGATTCCTGGGTAATGAAAAACTGTTTTTT. Its protein product is CAWSPGQRFLGNEKLFF.

To note about this clone: This is likely an artifact of a read error, given a far larger clone one base away. This chain uses TRBV27 with TRBJ1-4, with 7 bases lining up with TRBD1. Germline lookup yields CDR1 MNHEY and CDR2 SMNVEV (reference sequence). With V trimmed by 11 bases and J by 4 bases, 7 bases remained unmatched. The CDR3 is 13 residues long. CDR3 in DNA: TGTGCCGTGATACAGGGGCATAATGAAAAACTGTTTTTT. Amino acids: CAVIQGHNEKLFF.

The CDR3 nucleotides are TGTGCCAGCAGCCCGTTGAGCGGGAGCTCCTACAATGAGCAGTTCTTC. Translating gives CASSPLSGSSYNEQFF. The V and J genes are TRBV11-2 and TRBJ2-1, with 8 bases fitting TRBD2. The V gene's germline CDR1 is SGHAT and CDR2 FQNNGV. There are 16 residues in the CDR3. V lost 5 bases, J lost 0 bases, and 6 bases stayed unmatched.

The J gene is TRBJ2-5, the V gene TRBV7-8; 7 nucleotides match TRBD2. The J call may not be correct, given that the DNA end is closer to TRBJ2-7. This CDR3 spans 14 amino acids. CDR1 and CDR2 (germline): SGHVS, FQNEAQ. CDR3 in DNA: TGTGCCAGCAGCCCACCGGGACTATCCTACGAGCAGTACTTC. Encoded protein: CASSPPGLSYEQYF.

The chain carries TRBV10-3 and TRBJ1-2; 9 bases agree with TRBD1. This CDR3 contains 15 residues. CDR1 is ENHRY and CDR2 is SYGVKD in the germline V gene. Germline trimming cut 6 bases from V and 4 bases from J; bases unmatched to any gene: 9. The chain's CDR3 is CAISSQGQGFYGYTF. DNA for the CDR3: TGTGCCATCAGCTCCCAGGGACAGGGTTTCTATGGCTACACCTTC.

The chain couples TRBV20-1 to TRBJ1-1; D remains unclear. The germline V and J ends were trimmed by 0 bases and 10 bases, with 9 bases remaining between them. This CDR3 has 11 amino acids. Germline CDR1 is DFQATT and CDR2 is SNEGSKA (reference sequence). The CDR3 is CSARDYVGAFF. The CDR3 DNA follows: TGCAGTGCTAGAGATTACGTTGGAGCTTTCTTT.

The chain joins TRBV7-9 to TRBJ1-1, with TRBD1 matching 7 bases. With 5 bases clipped from V and 3 bases from J, the junction kept 9 bases outside the gene matches. The CDR3 has 15 amino acids. CDR1 SEHNR and CDR2 FQNEAQ come from the germline V gene (reference sequence). Here the CDR3 DNA reads TGTGCCAGCAGCGTAACTACAGGGGCTCACACTGAAGCTTTCTTT. Translation gives CASSVTTGAHTEAFF. The full variable domain, completed using reference TRBV7-9 and TRBJ1-1, is DTGVSQNPRHKITKRGQNVTFRCDPISEHNRLYWYRQTLGQGPEFLTYFQNEAQLEKSRLLSDRFSAERPKGSFSTLEIQRTEQGDSAMYLCASSVTTGAHTEAFFGQGTRLTVV.

This rearrangement joins TRBV5-1 to TRBJ2-5; 8 nucleotides agree with TRBD1. The CDR3 loop spans 14 amino acids. Unmatched junction bases numbered 7, after V lost 4 bases and J lost 5 bases. In germline, CDR1 is SGHRS, CDR2 YFSETQ. CDR3 loop: CASSTQGARETQYF. CDR3 nucleotides: TGCGCCAGCAGCACGCAGGGGGCGCGGGAGACCCAGTACTTC.

The gene calls are TRBV18 and TRBJ1-5; no clear D. The germline V gene has CDR1 KGHSH and CDR2 LQKENI. The CDR3 loop spans 13 amino acids. The germline V and J ends were trimmed by 5 bases and 5 bases, with 10 bases remaining between them. The CDR3 DNA is TGTGCCAGCTCAGAAAACCGGGATCAGCCCCAGCATTTT. Amino acids: CASSENRDQPQHF.

The gene calls are TRBV2 and TRBJ2-1, with D perhaps TRBD1 or TRBD2 (5 bases each). CDR1 and CDR2 (germline): SNHLY, FYNNEI. The V and J ends lost 8 bases and 4 bases respectively, with 15 bases between them. This CDR3 comprises 14 residues. The CDR3 DNA reads as TGTGCCAGCGGGCCGGGACCCGAGTACAATGAGCAGTTCTTC. This translates into CASGPGPEYNEQFF.

This chain connects TRBV9 to TRBJ2-1; 10 bases are shared with TRBD2. Trimming at V came to 4 bases and at J to 9 bases, leaving 13 bases not matched to a gene. This CDR3 region has 16 residues. CDR1 is SGDLS and CDR2 is YYNGEE in the germline V gene. The CDR3: CASSPRGSGRGSEQFF. Written as DNA, the CDR3 is TGTGCCAGCAGCCCCCGGGGGAGCGGGAGGGGCAGTGAGCAGTTCTTC.

This rearrangement joins TRBV19 to TRBJ1-1; D uncertain. The CDR3 loop spans 12 amino acids. The germline gives CDR1 LNHDA, CDR2 SQIVND (reference sequence). V was trimmed by 2 bases and J by 6 bases, leaving 7 bases between them. CDR3 DNA: TGTGCCAGTAGTATATCCACGTCTGAAGCTTTCTTT. Protein: CASSISTSEAFF. Drawing the rest from reference TRBV19 and TRBJ1-1, the complete variable domain is DGGITQSPKYLFRKEGQNVTLSCEQNLNHDAMYWYRQDPGQGLRLIYYSQIVNDFQKGDIAEGYSVSREKKESFPLTVTSAQKNPTAFYLCASSISTSEAFFGQGTRLTVV.

The V call is TRBV7-9, the J call TRBJ2-1; 7 nucleotides agree with TRBD1. Germline CDR1 is SEHNR and CDR2 is FQNEAQ (reference sequence). This CDR3 comprises 12 residues. V trimming: 1 base; J trimming: 15 bases; junction bases outside the gene matches: 6. DNA of the CDR3: TGTGCCAGCAGCTTAGAAGACAGACAGGGGTTCTTC. This encodes CASSLEDRQGFF.

J is TRBJ1-1 and V is TRBV28, with D maybe TRBD1 (6 bases). Per germline, CDR1 MDHEN and CDR2 SYDVKM. The CDR3 has 14 residues. The V end was cut by 6 bases, the J end by 4 bases, with 15 bases between. This chain's CDR3 is CASRSQGLSTEAFF. The CDR3 DNA reads TGTGCCAGCAGGTCTCAGGGGTTAAGCACTGAAGCTTTCTTT.

Details on this clone: With a far larger clone one base away, a read error is the likely cause. Likely a read error: the CDR3 ends without its conserved phenylalanine or tryptophan. The V and J genes are TRBV30 and TRBJ2-7; D may correspond to TRBD1 or TRBD2 (5 bases each). Deletions cut 7 bases from V and 3 bases from J, with 16 bases between. CDR3 length: 13 residues. Germline V gene data show CDR1 as GTSNPN and CDR2 as SVGIG (reference sequence). The CDR3, as DNA: TGTGCCTCGCCGGGACCGTCCATCTACGAGCAGTACTCC. As protein: CASPGPSIYEQYS.